This is a list of T cell receptor beta chains from one sample in a study of somatic mutations in cytotoxic T cells in rheumatoid arthritis. TCRdb's table, derived via immunoSEQ multiplex PCR, lists solely in-frame clones and lacks some. Here the sample spans tens of thousands of clones, about 80% being singletons. What was sequenced was CD8+ T cells sorted from blood. The receptors stem from a man aged 50 or older in good health. Each CDR3 is given with its conserved first and last residue. The D gene is left open where the match is weak. Expanded clones are given a class, and other clones once, few, many or no size at all.

- | TRBJ1-1 | TRBV19 | - | TGTGCCAGTTGGGGAACTGAAGCTTTCTTT | CASWGTEAFF
- | TRBJ2-7 | TRBV5-6 | - | TGTGCCAGCAGCAGTTCCGTACTCGGCGAGCAGTACTTC | CASSSSVLGEQYF
TRBD1 | TRBJ2-1 | TRBV27 | once | TGTGCCAGCAGTCCCCACAGGGGATCCTACAATGAGCAGTTCTTC | CASSPHRGSYNEQFF
- | TRBJ1-1 | TRBV19 | - | TGTGCCAGTACCTATCTAAGGGAGGGAGACACTGAAGCTTTCTTT | CASTYLREGDTEAFF
TRBD1 | TRBJ1-5 | TRBV5-5 | - | TGTGCCAGCAGCTTGGAAGGGGGCCCGGGCCCCCAGCATTTT | CASSLEGGPGPQHF
- | TRBJ1-5 | TRBV5-1 | - | TGCGCCAGCAGCTACTCGGGCCGTAGCAATCAGCCCCAGCATTTT | CASSYSGRSNQPQHF
TRBD1 | TRBJ2-2 | TRBV10-3 | - | TGTGCCATCAGTGAACCAAACCGGGACAGTAACACCGGGGAGCTGTTTTTT | CAISEPNRDSNTGELFF
TRBD1 | TRBJ2-7 | TRBV7-9 | - | TGTGCCAGCAGCAGCGGACAGGGGGCCTCCTACGAGCAGTACTTC | CASSSGQGASYEQYF
- | TRBJ1-2 | TRBV27 | - | TGTGCCAGCAGTTTAGGGCAGAACTATGGCTACACCTTC | CASSLGQNYGYTF
TRBD2 | TRBJ2-1 | TRBV19 | - | TGTGCCAGTAGTCCAAGCGGGGGACCCTACAATGAGCAGTTCTTC | CASSPSGGPYNEQFF
- | TRBJ1-5 | TRBV6-1 | - | TGTGCCAGCAGTGCCCGGACAGTTAATCAGCCCCAGCATTTT | CASSARTVNQPQHF
- | TRBJ1-1 | TRBV7-6 | - | TGTGCCAGCAGCTTAGCCCCTAATCCCGGCTCACACACTGAAGCTTTCTTT | CASSLAPNPGSHTEAFF
- | TRBJ2-6 | TRBV4-1 | - | TGCGCCAGCAGCCAAAAGCAAGGGACTTCTGGGGCCAACGTCCTGACTTTC | CASSQKQGTSGANVLTF
- | TRBJ2-7 | TRBV29-1 | - | TGCAGCGTGACAGTCTCCTACGAGCAGTACTTC | CSVTVSYEQYF
- | TRBJ1-1 | TRBV9 | - | TGTGCCAGCAGCGCAGGAAACACTGAAGCTTTCTTT | CASSAGNTEAFF
- | TRBJ2-7 | TRBV7-9 | few | TGTGCCAGCAGCTTAGGTGGCGGGATGAGCTCCTACGAGCAGTACTTC | CASSLGGGMSSYEQYF
- | TRBJ2-7 | TRBV27 | few | TGTGCCAGCAGACTTCTAGGGGGGAACGAGCAGTACTTC | CASRLLGGNEQYF
- | TRBJ2-7 | TRBV27 | - | TGTGCCAGCAGTTCCCTCGACAGCCACGAGCAGTACTTC | CASSSLDSHEQYF
- | TRBJ2-7 | TRBV7-9 | - | TGTGCCAGCAGCTCGGACAGATACTCCTACGAGCAGTACTTC | CASSSDRYSYEQYF
- | TRBJ2-3 | TRBV9 | - | TGTGCCAGCAGCGTAGCAGGGGCGCAAACAGATACGCAGTATTTT | CASSVAGAQTDTQYF
TRBD1 | TRBJ2-7 | TRBV29-1 | - | TGCAGCGTCCTAACTCCGGGACAGGGTAGACCGAACGAGCAGTACTTC | CSVLTPGQGRPNEQYF
TRBD2 | TRBJ2-1 | TRBV9 | - | TGTGCCAGCAGCCACCGGACTAGCGGGAGAGTTGATGAGCAGTTCTTC | CASSHRTSGRVDEQFF
- | TRBJ1-5 | TRBV9 | - | TGTGCCAGCAGCCCTGGGGGCAATCAGCCCCAGCATTTT | CASSPGGNQPQHF
TRBD2 | TRBJ2-1 | TRBV7-9 | - | TGTGCCAGCAGCTTTACTACTAGCGACTTCTACAATGAGCAGTTCTTC | CASSFTTSDFYNEQFF
- | TRBJ1-6 | TRBV11-2 | - | TGTGCCAGCAGCTTGGGAGGGCCGACCAATAATTCACCCCTCCACTTT | CASSLGGPTNNSPLHF
- | TRBJ1-1 | TRBV19 | - | TGTGCCAGTAGTACCCGTATGGACACTGAAGCTTTCTTT | CASSTRMDTEAFF
- | TRBJ1-1 | TRBV2 | - | TGTGCCAGCAGTGAAGTGGGGTTCGGCACTGAAGCTTTCTTT | CASSEVGFGTEAFF
TRBD2 | TRBJ2-1 | TRBV7-9 | - | TGTGCCAGCAGCTTTAGCGGGAGGGTAGGAGAGCAGTTCTTC | CASSFSGRVGEQFF
- | TRBJ2-5 | TRBV6-1 | - | TGTGCCAGCACAGCTCGAGATTACCAAGAGACCCAGTACTTC | CASTARDYQETQYF
- | TRBJ2-1 | TRBV6-6 | - | TGTGCCAGCAACCTCCGGGGTAGCTCCTACAATGAGCAGTTCTTC | CASNLRGSSYNEQFF
TRBD2 | TRBJ2-2 | TRBV11-2 | - | TGTGCCAGCAGCCCCCAAGGAAGCGGGGGAACGAACACCGGGGAGCTGTTTTTT | CASSPQGSGGTNTGELFF
- | TRBJ2-1 | TRBV10-3 | - | TGTGCCATCAGTGTGTCGGACAATGAGCAGTTCTTC | CAISVSDNEQFF
TRBD2 | TRBJ2-1 | TRBV5-4 | once | TGTGCCAGCAGCCGAGATAAGGCGGGAGTTCGCGATGAGCAGTTCTTC | CASSRDKAGVRDEQFF
- | TRBJ2-7 | TRBV11-2 | few | TGTGCCAGCAGCTTAGAATACGAGCAGTACTTC | CASSLEYEQYF
- | TRBJ2-2 | TRBV4-1 | - | TGCGCCAGCAGCCAGGACACGGGACTCGGACCCGGGGAGCTGTTTTTT | CASSQDTGLGPGELFF
- | TRBJ2-7 | TRBV5-6 | - | TGTGCCAGCAGCCGTAGACAGTACGAGCAGTACTTC | CASSRRQYEQYF
- | TRBJ2-7 | TRBV6-1 | once | TGTGCCAGCAGTGAAAATAGCGGTTCTGGGGACGAGCAGTACTTC | CASSENSGSGDEQYF
- | TRBJ1-2 | TRBV2 | - | TGTGCCAGCAGATCGGACAATAACTATGGCTACACCTTC | CASRSDNNYGYTF
- | TRBJ2-7 | TRBV7-9 | - | TGTGCCAGCAGCTTAAGTAGCTCCTACGAGCAGTACTTC | CASSLSSSYEQYF
- | TRBJ2-3 | TRBV4-2 | - | TGTGCCAGCATCCCGGACGCGGGTCTGGGCACAGATACGCAGTATTTT | CASIPDAGLGTDTQYF
- | TRBJ2-7 | TRBV13 | once | TGTGCCAGCAGCTTAAGACAGACCACCTACGAGCAGTACTTC | CASSLRQTTYEQYF
TRBD2 | TRBJ2-1 | TRBV7-9 | - | TGTGCCAGCAGCTTAGGACTAGCGATCTCCTACAATGAGCAGTTCTTC | CASSLGLAISYNEQFF
TRBD2 | TRBJ2-1 | TRBV5-6 | - | TGTGCCAGCAGCTTGGAGTTAGTTGTAGCGGGCTACAATGAGCAGTTCTTC | CASSLELVVAGYNEQFF
- | TRBJ1-1 | TRBV7-8 | few | TGTGCCAGCAGCTTATTCAGGGGTAACACTGAAGCTTTCTTT | CASSLFRGNTEAFF
- | TRBJ2-6 | TRBV19 | medium-sized | TGTGCCAGTAGTGCAGAACCGGGATCCGGGGCCAACGTCCTGACTTTC | CASSAEPGSGANVLTF
TRBD1 | TRBJ2-7 | TRBV6-5 | - | TGTGCCAGCAGTTACGGGACAGGGGGTTCCTACGAGCAGTACTTC | CASSYGTGGSYEQYF
- | TRBJ1-3 | TRBV13 | - | TGTGCCAGCAGCTTAGGCGGGTACTCTGGAAACACCATATATTTT | CASSLGGYSGNTIYF
- | TRBJ2-7 | TRBV4-1 | few | TGCGCCAGCAGCCAAGATGGACTCCCGCCCGACGAGCAGTACTTC | CASSQDGLPPDEQYF
- | TRBJ2-7 | TRBV7-6 | - | TGTGCCAGCAGCCTGGGGGCATCCTTGTCCTACGAGCAGTACTTC | CASSLGASLSYEQYF
- | TRBJ1-1 | TRBV7-2 | - | TGTGCCAGCAGCTTAACGGCAGGGACTGAAGCTTTCTTT | CASSLTAGTEAFF
- | TRBJ1-2 | TRBV29-1 | - | TGCAGCGTTGAGGGGCCAGGGGCGCCTAACTATGGCTACACCTTC | CSVEGPGAPNYGYTF
TRBD1 | TRBJ2-6 | TRBV6-5 | once | TGTGCCAGCAGTCAGGGGGTTCTGGGGGCCAACGTCCTGACTTTC | CASSQGVLGANVLTF
- | TRBJ2-2 | TRBV7-8 | - | TGTGCCAGCAGTTGGCGATCCGGTGCGGGAACCACCGGGGAGCTGTTTTTT | CASSWRSGAGTTGELFF
- | TRBJ2-7 | TRBV27 | - | TGTGCCAGCAGTTCCGACGAGCGGGCCCGACCCGGCTACGAGCAGTACTTC | CASSSDERARPGYEQYF
- | TRBJ2-6 | TRBV27 | once | TGTGCCAGCAGTTTGACAGTCTCTGGGGCCAACGTCCTGACTTTC | CASSLTVSGANVLTF
TRBD2 | TRBJ2-7 | TRBV10-3 | - | TGTGCCATCAGTGAGAGGTTAAGCGGGAGGTCCTACGAGCAGTACTTC | CAISERLSGRSYEQYF
TRBD1 | TRBJ1-2 | TRBV25-1 | - | TGTGCCAGCAGTGTCGGACAGGGGGCTAGTGGCTACACCTTC | CASSVGQGASGYTF
TRBD2 | TRBJ2-1 | TRBV2 | - | TGTGCCAGCAGTGAACCGGGACAGCAGACTAGCGGGAGGGCCAGCTCCTACAATGAGCAGTTCTTC | CASSEPGQQTSGRASSYNEQFF
- | TRBJ1-2 | TRBV27 | - | TGTGCCAGCAGTCCCTCTCCGGGCCTGGGACCCAACTATGGCTACACCTTC | CASSPSPGLGPNYGYTF
- | TRBJ2-1 | TRBV7-9 | - | TGTGCCAGCAGCCCACCCGGGACGGCGGGCAATGAGCAGTTCTTC | CASSPPGTAGNEQFF